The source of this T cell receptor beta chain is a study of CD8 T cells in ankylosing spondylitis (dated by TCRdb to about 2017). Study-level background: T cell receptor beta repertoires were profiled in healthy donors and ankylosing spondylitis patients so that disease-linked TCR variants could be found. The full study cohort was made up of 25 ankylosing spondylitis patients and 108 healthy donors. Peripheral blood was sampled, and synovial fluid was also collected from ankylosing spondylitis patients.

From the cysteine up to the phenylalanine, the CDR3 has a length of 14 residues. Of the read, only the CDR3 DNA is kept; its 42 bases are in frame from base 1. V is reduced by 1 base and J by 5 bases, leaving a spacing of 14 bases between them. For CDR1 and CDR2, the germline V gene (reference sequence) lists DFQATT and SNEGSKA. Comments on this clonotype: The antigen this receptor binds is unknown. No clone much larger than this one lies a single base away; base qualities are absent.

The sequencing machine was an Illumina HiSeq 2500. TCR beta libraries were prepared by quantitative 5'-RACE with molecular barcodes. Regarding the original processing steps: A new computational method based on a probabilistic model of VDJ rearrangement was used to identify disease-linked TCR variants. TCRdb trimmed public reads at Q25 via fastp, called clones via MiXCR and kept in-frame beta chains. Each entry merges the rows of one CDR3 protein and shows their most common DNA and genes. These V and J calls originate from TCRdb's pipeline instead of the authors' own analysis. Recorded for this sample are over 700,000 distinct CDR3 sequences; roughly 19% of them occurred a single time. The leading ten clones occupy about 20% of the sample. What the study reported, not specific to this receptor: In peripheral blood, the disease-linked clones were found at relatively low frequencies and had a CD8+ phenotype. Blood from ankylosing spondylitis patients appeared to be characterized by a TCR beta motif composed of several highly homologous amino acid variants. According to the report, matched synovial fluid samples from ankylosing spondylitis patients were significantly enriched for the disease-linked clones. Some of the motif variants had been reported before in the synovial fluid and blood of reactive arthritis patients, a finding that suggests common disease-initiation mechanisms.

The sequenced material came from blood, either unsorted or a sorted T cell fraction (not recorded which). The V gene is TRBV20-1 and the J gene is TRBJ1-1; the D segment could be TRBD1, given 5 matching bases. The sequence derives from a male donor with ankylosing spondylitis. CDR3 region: CSARGSRGGTEAFF. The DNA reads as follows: TGCAGTGCTAGAGGGTCTAGGGGAGGAACTGAAGCTTTCTTT.